A single TCR beta chain is shown here with its context. This specimen comes from a study of blood T cell repertoires in COVID-19. Study as a whole: The United States, Italy and Spain were the sources of the acute and convalescent COVID-19 samples. The cDNA or gDNA used as material had been derived from T cells, B-cell-depleted T cells, or PBMCs.

The CDR3 extends over 12 amino acids. Trimming cost V 6 bases and J 2 bases, with 7 bases left between them. The germline gives CDR1 SNHLY, CDR2 FYNNEI. The authors' processing: Nucleated cell counts were estimated from reference gene primer amplification. The table came from immunoSEQ multiplex PCR; TCRdb's copy has only in-frame clones and leaves some out. Clone size and V and J calls were adopted from that table, with D and trimming inferred from the DNA. Here the sample spans 150,000 or so clones, around 86% being singletons. The clonotype comes from a man older than 75 with acute or convalescent COVID-19. Sequencing was carried out using peripheral blood. V gene TRBV2 combines with J gene TRBJ2-5; possible D gene TRBD2, 5 bases. CDR3 nucleotides: TGTGCCAGCAGGAGGGAACAAGAGACCCAGTACTTC. Translating it yields CASRREQETQYF.